This T cell receptor beta chain appears in the sequencing data of a study of T-cell memory formation after mild COVID-19. Study overall: Among the donors, TCR clusters were largely specific to each donor. General study points: Certain responding clones were present in pre-infection memory, suggesting participation of cross-reactive memory. Day 15 to 85 contractors were CD4/CD8 balanced; later expanders leaned CD4+.

On this clonotype: The antigen is not known.

The CDR3 length is 17 residues. Trimming took 3 bases from V and 4 from J, leaving 18 bases between them. Germline V CDR1 and CDR2: KGHDR, SFDVKD. It was 5'RACE with constant-segment primers that produced the TCR alpha and TCR beta cDNA libraries, which carried sample barcodes and UMIs. TCRdb independently ran MiXCR on the 5' RACE reads; one entry per CDR3 protein. The table lists 350,000 to 450,000 distinct CDR3 sequences, around 18% of them singletons. The chain recombines TRBV24-1 with TRBJ2-1; D perhaps matches TRBD2 (6 bases). The TCR sequence derives from an adult woman who had mild COVID-19 (a few samples of this study predate the infection). Cell type and time point are not known. Sequencing was done on a sample of PBMCs or a T cell subset sorted from them (not recorded which). For the CDR3, the DNA is TGTGCCACCAGTGATGCCGCCTTTGCGGGGCGATACAATGAGCAGTTCTTC. It translates to CATSDAAFAGRYNEQFF.